This T cell receptor beta chain came from a study of naive and memory T cell subsets. Study-wide points: Possibly reflecting memory cells re-expressing CD45RA, a few larger clonotypes occurred in naive repertoires, especially CD8.

The beta constant-region primer was an equimolar mix of two oligonucleotides covering TRBC1 and TRBC2. Four rounds of PCR amplified the ligated cDNA using nested alpha and beta constant-region primers plus SP2. An oligonucleotide with the SP2 primer and a 12-nucleotide UMI was ligated to the cDNA 3' end. TCRdb itself ran the UMI-ligation and nested PCR reads through MiXCR, one entry per CDR3 protein. The repertoire has over 110,000 distinct CDR3 sequences, about 20% of them found once; the top ten carry around 0.63%. As for this clonotype: Antigen specificity is unknown.

Sequencing was done on a sample of naive CD8+ T cells from blood. This sequence originates from a human donor in good health.

In nucleotides, the CDR3 is TGTGCCAGCTCACCAACCGGGACAGAGATGATGAACACTGAAGCTTTCTTT. Translation: CASSPTGTEMMNTEAFF. The chain combines TRBV18 with TRBJ1-1; 7 bases fit TRBD1. With V trimmed by 2 bases and J by 0 bases, 9 bases remained unmatched. In germline, CDR1 is KGHSH, CDR2 LQKENI. The CDR3 is 17 residues long.